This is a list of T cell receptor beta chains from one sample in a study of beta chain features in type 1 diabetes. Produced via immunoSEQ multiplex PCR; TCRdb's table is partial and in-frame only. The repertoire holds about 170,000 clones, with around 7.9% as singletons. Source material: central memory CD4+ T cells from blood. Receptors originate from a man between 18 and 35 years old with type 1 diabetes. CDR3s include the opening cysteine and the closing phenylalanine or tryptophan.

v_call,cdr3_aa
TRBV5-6,CASGRREGSKQYF
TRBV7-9,CASSNWGGGYRGTEAFF
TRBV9,CASSVGSGPSYEQYF
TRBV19,CASRGGGASWDQPQHF
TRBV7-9,CASSLWLADSNEQFF
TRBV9,CASTEAGGTYNEQFF
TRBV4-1,CASSHGTSMQETQYF
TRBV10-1,CASLPLAGGSQADTQYF
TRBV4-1,CASRDGRQGGWSEAFF
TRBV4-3,CASSPAGQPGKGEQFF
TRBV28,CASSWVQGSSPLHF
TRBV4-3,CASSQGGRGRTDTQYF
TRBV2,CASSELTELNYGYTF
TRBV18,CASSPGGRYREAFF
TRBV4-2,CASSQDSTGELFF
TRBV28,CASLRRGAGANVLTF
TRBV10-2,CASSPSGSSYEQYF
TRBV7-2,CASSPTAGQGYGYTF
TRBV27,CASSFHPGAYEQYF
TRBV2,CASSPILSGANYGYTF
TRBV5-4,CASSYQLAGPNEQFF
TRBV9,CASSVVGARNEQFF
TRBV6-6,CASSYRGDGYTF
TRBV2,CASSEGGTGGAFSEKLFF
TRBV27,CASSRQAGGYSYEQYF
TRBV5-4,CASSFIGTTGSPLHF
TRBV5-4,CASSSPVGGWETQYF
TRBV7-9,CASSLASSGDTEAFF
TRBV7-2,CASSLYPTSGSYNEQFF
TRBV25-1,CASSLGVGNTIYF
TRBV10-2,CASRKGIGGDEAFF
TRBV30,CASETGSEAFF
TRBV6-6,CASSYALGAGQYF
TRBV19,CASSIATGAYEQYF
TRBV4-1,CASSQDDSGGGETQYF
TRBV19,CASSKREMETQYF
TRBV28,CASSLVPGTVYEQYF